The 20 T cell receptor beta chains listed next were all sequenced from one sample in a study of early T cells in non-severe SARS-CoV-2 infection. TCRdb reanalysed the 5' RACE reads using MiXCR and keeps one entry per CDR3 protein. The top ten clones hold 2.8% of a sample with fewer than 50,000 distinct CDR3 sequences, around 6.5% of them seen once. The sequencing used whole blood, collected at baseline. Receptors were obtained from an adult who was a healthcare worker with PCR-confirmed SARS-CoV-2 infection or an uninfected control (not recorded which).

This rearrangement joins TRBV6-2 or TRBV6-3 to TRBJ2-1, with D uncertain. The CDR3 has 15 amino acids. In germline, CDR1 is MNHEY, CDR2 SVGEGT. V lost 2 bases and J lost 0, with 8 bases in between. The CDR3 protein is CASSYGRSSYNEQFF. The CDR3 nucleotides read TGTGCCAGCAGTTACGGGCGTAGCTCCTACAATGAGCAGTTCTTC.

This clonotype qualifies as medium-sized. The V gene is TRBV29-1, the J gene TRBJ1-3; D remains unclear. From germline, CDR1 is SQVTM and CDR2 ANQGSEA. Trimming left V 3 bases short and J 4 bases short, with 10 bases between. CDR3 length: 13 residues. Written as DNA, the CDR3 is TGCAGCGTTGAGGCCGACATCGGAAACACCATATATTTT. Residues: CSVEADIGNTIYF.

This clonotype was counted at least ten times. This sequence joins TRBV5-4 and TRBJ2-2; D not resolved. The ends were cut back, 1 base at V and 3 bases at J, with 4 bases in the middle. The CDR3 extends over 13 amino acids. The germline V gene encodes CDR1 SGHNT and CDR2 YYREEE (reference sequence). CDR3 coding DNA: TGTGCCAGCAGCTTGACAGACACCGGGGAGCTGTTTTTT. This gives the protein CASSLTDTGELFF.

This clonotype was detected a few times. The chain employs TRBV28 and TRBJ1-2; D call uncertain. The CDR3 has 13 residues. V was cut by 5 bases and J by 4 bases, with 11 bases left in between. CDR1 and CDR2 (germline): MDHEN, SYDVKM. Here the CDR3 reads CASSRTEIYGYTF. The CDR3 DNA reads as TGTGCCAGCAGTCGAACCGAGATCTATGGCTACACCTTC.

This clonotype appeared a few times. The V and J genes are TRBV20-1 and TRBJ2-7; 8 positions match TRBD1. The germline CDR1 and CDR2 sequences are DFQATT and SNEGSKA (reference sequence). The CDR3 runs to 13 residues. The CDR3 reads CRNQGASPYEQYF. DNA for the CDR3: TGCAGGAACCAGGGGGCGTCGCCCTACGAGCAGTACTTC.

The chain has TRBV5-1 and TRBJ2-5; 10 positions agree with TRBD2. The germline gives CDR1 SGHRS, CDR2 YFSETQ. The ends lost 4 bases at V and 5 bases at J; junction bases unmatched: 11. The CDR3 length is 16 residues. This CDR3 is CASSLQPGLATETQYF. CDR3 nucleotide sequence: TGCGCCAGCAGCCTTCAGCCGGGACTAGCGACGGAGACCCAGTACTTC. Together with reference TRBV5-1 and TRBJ2-5, the CDR3 gives the full variable domain: KAGVTQTPRYLIKTRGQQVTLSCSPISGHRSVSWYQQTPGQGLQFLFEYFSETQRNKGNFPGRFSGRQFSNSRSEMNVSTLELGDSALYLCASSLQPGLATETQYFGPGTRLLVL.

This clonotype was seen only a few times. This rearrangement joins TRBV20-1 to TRBJ2-1, with D possibly matching TRBD1 (5 bases). The CDR3 length is 14 residues. From germline, CDR1 is DFQATT and CDR2 SNEGSKA (reference sequence). Trimming took 0 bases from V and 7 from J, leaving 13 bases between them. CDR3 sequence (DNA): TGCAGTGCTAGAGAGGCAGGGAAATGGAATGAGCAGTTCTTC. It specifies CSAREAGKWNEQFF.

This clonotype was observed many times. The rearrangement joins TRBV2 to TRBJ2-1; 9 nucleotides align to TRBD1. The J segment lost 14 bases and the V segment lost 2 bases, leaving 10 bases of the junction unmatched. Germline lookup yields CDR1 SNHLY and CDR2 FYNNEI. The CDR3 is made up of 14 amino acids. CDR3 amino acids: CASSENILGQGEFF. As DNA, the CDR3 is TGTGCCAGCAGTGAAAATATATTGGGACAGGGAGAGTTCTTC.

The genes are TRBV10-3 and TRBJ1-1, with a tentative D call TRBD1 (5 bases). V lost 4 bases and J lost 3, with 15 bases in between. CDR1 is ENHRY and CDR2 is SYGVKD in the germline V gene. CDR3 size: 15 residues. The CDR3 spells CAISGRKKGDTEAFF. For the CDR3, the DNA is TGTGCCATCAGTGGCAGGAAAAAAGGGGACACTGAAGCTTTCTTT.

In its sample, this clonotype was seen a few times. Mismatch with germline at one junction end may stem from a read error. The rearrangement joins TRBV7-2 to TRBJ2-7; 10 bases align to TRBD2. Germline loops: CDR1 SGHTA, CDR2 FQGNSA. The CDR3 consists of 19 residues. The CDR3 bases are TGTGCCAACAGCTTAATAGCGGGGGGACTGCACCGAGCGTCCTACGAGCAGTACTTC. It codes for CANSLIAGGLHRASYEQYF.

This clonotype occurred a few times. The gene calls are TRBV27 and TRBJ2-7, with no clear D. Germline lookup yields CDR1 MNHEY and CDR2 SMNVEV (reference sequence). V lost 5 bases, J lost 2 bases, and 13 bases lay in between. The CDR3 covers 14 residues. The CDR3 nucleotides are TGTGCCAGCAGTAGCGTGGACGGAACCTACGAGCAGTACTTC. Translated: CASSSVDGTYEQYF.

V usage is TRBV6-5 and J usage is TRBJ1-6, with D uncertain. The length of the CDR3 is 16 residues. In germline, CDR1 is MNHEY, CDR2 SVGAGI. The V gene lost 6 bases and the J gene lost 7 bases, with 19 bases spanning the gap. The CDR3 nucleotides are TGTGCCAGCAGCGCTAACCCTCAACCGAGGAATTCACCCCTCCACTTT. Translating gives CASSANPQPRNSPLHF.

The chain uses TRBV19 and TRBJ1-4; D call uncertain. This CDR3 contains 13 residues. Germline CDR1 and CDR2: LNHDA and SQIVND (reference sequence). With 4 bases removed from V and 7 bases from J, the gap between germline ends came to 10 bases. The CDR3 is CASSTRHSEKLFF. The CDR3 nucleotides are TGTGCCAGTAGTACCCGACATAGTGAAAAACTGTTTTTT.

There are many counts of this clonotype. This chain uses TRBV5-4 with TRBJ1-6; no firm D call. Per germline, CDR1 SGHNT and CDR2 YYREEE (reference sequence). The CDR3 spans 14 residues. V was shortened by 1 base and J by 7 bases, with 9 bases between the two germline ends. CDR3 nucleotide sequence: TGTGCCAGCAGCTTGTGGGGTCCGAATTCACCCCTCCACTTT. The encoded protein is CASSLWGPNSPLHF. Looking up the rest from reference TRBV5-4 and TRBJ1-6 gives the full variable domain: ETGVTQSPTHLIKTRGQQVTLRCSSQSGHNTVSWYQQALGQGPQFIFQYYREEENGRGNFPPRFSGLQFPNYSSELNVNALELDDSALYLCASSLWGPNSPLHFGNGTRLTVT.

Only a few counts were recorded for this clonotype. The chain has TRBV10-3 and TRBJ2-7; 11 positions match TRBD2. This CDR3 has 19 residues. Losses at the gene ends were 0 bases for V and 1 base for J; bases not matched to a gene: 11. From germline, CDR1 is ENHRY and CDR2 SYGVKD. The CDR3 reads CAISESIAGGRYPSYEQYF. Written as DNA, the CDR3 is TGTGCCATCAGTGAGTCAATAGCGGGGGGGCGGTACCCTTCCTACGAGCAGTACTTC.

The chain carries TRBV12-3 or TRBV12-4 and TRBJ2-3; D call uncertain. V lost 1 base and J lost 5, with 4 bases in between. This CDR3 contains 12 residues. Written as DNA, the CDR3 is TGTGCCAGCAGTTTAGTGGGAGATACGCAGTATTTT. Its protein is CASSLVGDTQYF.

This clonotype came up a few times. The chain links TRBV5-8 to TRBJ1-5; possibly TRBD1 for D (5 bases). Germline CDR1 is SGHTS and CDR2 is YDEGEE. This CDR3 contains 14 residues. With 0 bases removed from V and 3 bases from J, the gap between germline ends came to 7 bases. For the CDR3, the DNA is TGTGCCAGCAGCTTGGAGACAGTCAATCAGCCCCAGCATTTT. Amino acids: CASSLETVNQPQHF.

This clonotype was observed at least ten times. The chain carries TRBV6-1 and TRBJ2-2; 10 positions match TRBD1. This CDR3 has 13 amino acids. Germline V CDR1 and CDR2: MNHNS, SASEGT. The trim removed 10 bases at V and 5 bases at J, leaving 4 bases unmatched. The CDR3 DNA reads TGTGCCACCGGACAGGGGGTGACCGGGGAGCTGTTTTTT. It specifies CATGQGVTGELFF.

This clonotype was observed at least ten times. The V call is TRBV29-1, the J call TRBJ1-5, with D unresolved. The CDR3 runs 12 residues. Germline V gives CDR1 SQVTM, CDR2 ANQGSEA. The V end lost 4 bases, the J end lost 5 bases, and 9 bases lay between the germline ends. CDR3 loop: CSVGVGDQPQHF. CDR3 sequence (DNA): TGCAGCGTTGGGGTAGGAGATCAGCCCCAGCATTTT.

This chain uses TRBV6-2 or TRBV6-3 with TRBJ2-3; 14 positions match TRBD2. Germline V gives CDR1 MNHEY, CDR2 SVGEGT. The V segment lost 3 bases and the J segment 6 bases; nucleotides outside the gene matches: 5. There are 16 residues in the CDR3. CDR3 amino acids: CASSYPGTSGSDTQYF. CDR3 sequence (DNA): TGTGCCAGCAGTTATCCCGGGACTAGCGGGAGCGATACGCAGTATTTT.